This T cell receptor beta chain was sequenced in a study of vaccination effects on CD4 cells after COVID-19. Study as a whole: Each participant was given two doses of one vaccine (BNT162b2 or mRNA-1273).

Whole-study results and caveats: Early timepoints after infection were absent, and convalescent patients were few in the study. The study found that only 1 of 255 vaccine-induced clones from healthy vaccinees cross-reacted with common cold coronaviruses.

About this clone itself: Its specificity is not known.

TCRdb's copy holds only in-frame clones and misses some; the assay was immunoSEQ multiplex PCR. The table includes 20,000 to 25,000 clones, 65% to 85% detected once. Germline CDR1 reads KGHSH; CDR2 reads LQKENI. Trimming stripped 1 base from V and 5 bases from J, with 18 bases between. The CDR3 sequence is 17 residues long. Sequencing followed a ViraFEST assay step that expanded antigen-specific CD4+ T cells with viral peptide pools. Following 10 days of culture, CD4+ T cells were isolated. Testing of the vaccine recipients showed negative nucleocapsid antibodies and no prior SARS-CoV-2 infection. Both day 3 and day 7 saw half the medium replaced with IL-2 medium.

The chain combines TRBV18 with TRBJ1-5, with D perhaps matching TRBD1 (5 bases). This sequence originates from a human donor who received a COVID-19 vaccine. Sequencing used CD4+ T cells from PBMCs cultured with HCoV-NL63 spike peptides, obtained before COVID-19 vaccination. The DNA of the CDR3 is TGTGCCAGCTCACCACTTAAAATGACAGACCTCCATCAGCCCCAGCATTTT. Protein product: CASSPLKMTDLHQPQHF.